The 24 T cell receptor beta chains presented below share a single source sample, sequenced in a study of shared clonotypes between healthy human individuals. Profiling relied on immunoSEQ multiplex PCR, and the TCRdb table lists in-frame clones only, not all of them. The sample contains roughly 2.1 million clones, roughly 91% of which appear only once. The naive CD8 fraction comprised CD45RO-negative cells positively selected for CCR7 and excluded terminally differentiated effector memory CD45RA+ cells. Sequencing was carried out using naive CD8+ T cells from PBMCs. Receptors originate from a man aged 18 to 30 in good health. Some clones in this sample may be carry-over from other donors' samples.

The CDR3 here is CASSQAETLTSPAYEQYF. As DNA, the CDR3 is TGCGCCAGCAGCCAAGCGGAGACGTTGACTAGCCCGGCCTACGAGCAGTACTTC. The chain couples TRBV4-1 to TRBJ2-5, with 7 positions matching TRBD2. The DNA matches TRBJ2-7 better at its end, which makes the J call doubtful. This CDR3 is built from 18 residues. The V gene's germline CDR1 is MGHRA and CDR2 YSYEKL.

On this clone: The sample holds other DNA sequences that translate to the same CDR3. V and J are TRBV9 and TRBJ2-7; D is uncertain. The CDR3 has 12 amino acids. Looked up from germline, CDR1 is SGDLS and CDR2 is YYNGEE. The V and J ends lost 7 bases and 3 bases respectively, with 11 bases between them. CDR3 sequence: CASSDGYYEQYF. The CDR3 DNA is TGTGCCAGCTCCGACGGATACTACGAGCAGTACTTC.

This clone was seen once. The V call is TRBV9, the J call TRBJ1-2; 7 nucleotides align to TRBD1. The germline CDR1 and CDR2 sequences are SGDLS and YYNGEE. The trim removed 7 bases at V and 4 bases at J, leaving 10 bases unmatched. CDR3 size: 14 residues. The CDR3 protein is CASRSTGEPYGYTF. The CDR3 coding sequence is TGTGCCAGCCGCTCCACAGGGGAACCCTATGGCTACACCTTC.

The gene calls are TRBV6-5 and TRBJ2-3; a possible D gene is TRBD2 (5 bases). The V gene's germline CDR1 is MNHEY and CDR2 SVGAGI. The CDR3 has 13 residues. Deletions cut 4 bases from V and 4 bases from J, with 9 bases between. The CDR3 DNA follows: TGTGCCAGCAGTTCCGTGCGGGCAGATACGCAGTATTTT. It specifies CASSSVRADTQYF.

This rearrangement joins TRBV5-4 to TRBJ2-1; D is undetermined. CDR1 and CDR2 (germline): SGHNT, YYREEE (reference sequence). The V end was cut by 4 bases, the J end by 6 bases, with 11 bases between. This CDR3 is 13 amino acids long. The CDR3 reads CASSRTYLNEQFF. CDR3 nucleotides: TGTGCCAGCAGCCGAACTTACCTCAATGAGCAGTTCTTC. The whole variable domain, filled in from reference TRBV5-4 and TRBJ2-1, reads ETGVTQSPTHLIKTRGQQVTLRCSSQSGHNTVSWYQQALGQGPQFIFQYYREEENGRGNFPPRFSGLQFPNYSSELNVNALELDDSALYLCASSRTYLNEQFFGPGTRLTVL.

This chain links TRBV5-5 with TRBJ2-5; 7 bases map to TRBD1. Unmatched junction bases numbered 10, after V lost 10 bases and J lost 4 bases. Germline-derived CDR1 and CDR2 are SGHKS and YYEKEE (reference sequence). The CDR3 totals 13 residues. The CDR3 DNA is TGTGCCTTCGGACAGGATACCTTAGAGACCCAGTACTTC. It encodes CAFGQDTLETQYF.

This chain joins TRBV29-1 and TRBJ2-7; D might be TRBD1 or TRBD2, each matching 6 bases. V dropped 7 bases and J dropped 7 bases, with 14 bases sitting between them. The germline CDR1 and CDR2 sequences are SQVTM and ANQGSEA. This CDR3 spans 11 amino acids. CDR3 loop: CSGREGGEQYF. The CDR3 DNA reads TGCAGCGGGCGCGAAGGGGGGGAGCAGTACTTC.

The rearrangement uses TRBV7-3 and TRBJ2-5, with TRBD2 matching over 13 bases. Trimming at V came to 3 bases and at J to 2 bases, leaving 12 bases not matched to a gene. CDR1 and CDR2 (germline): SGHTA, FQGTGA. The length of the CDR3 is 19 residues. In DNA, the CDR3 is TGTGCCAGCAGCTTGCCGGACAGACTAGCGGGAGGAGGACAAGAGACCCAGTACTTC. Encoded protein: CASSLPDRLAGGGQETQYF.

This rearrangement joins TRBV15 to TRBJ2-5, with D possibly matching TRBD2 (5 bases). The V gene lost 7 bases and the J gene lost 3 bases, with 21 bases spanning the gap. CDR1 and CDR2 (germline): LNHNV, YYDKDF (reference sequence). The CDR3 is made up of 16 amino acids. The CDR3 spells CATTSPVRNGEETQYF. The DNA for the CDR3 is TGTGCCACCACCTCTCCGGTCAGAAACGGGGAAGAGACCCAGTACTTC.

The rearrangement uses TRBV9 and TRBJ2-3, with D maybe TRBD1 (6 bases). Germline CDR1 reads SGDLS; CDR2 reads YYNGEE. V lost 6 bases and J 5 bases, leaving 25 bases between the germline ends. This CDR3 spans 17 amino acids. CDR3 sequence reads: CASTETARNRVEDTQYF. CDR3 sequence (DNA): TGTGCCAGCACCGAAACCGCGAGGAACAGGGTTGAAGATACGCAGTATTTT.

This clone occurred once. This CDR3 is CAPPSGRADTQYF. The CDR3, as DNA: TGTGCCCCCCCGAGCGGGAGGGCCGATACGCAGTATTTT. The chain joins TRBV5-4 to TRBJ2-3; 10 bases agree with TRBD2. V was clipped by 10 bases and J by 6 bases; unmatched bases: 8. Germline V gene data show CDR1 as SGHNT and CDR2 as YYREEE (reference sequence). The CDR3 covers 13 residues.

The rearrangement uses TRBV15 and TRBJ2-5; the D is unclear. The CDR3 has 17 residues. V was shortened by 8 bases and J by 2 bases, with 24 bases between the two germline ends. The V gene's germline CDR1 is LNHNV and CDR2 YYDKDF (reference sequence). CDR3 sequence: CATLRFHMNMRQETQYF. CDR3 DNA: TGTGCCACCTTAAGGTTCCACATGAATATGAGACAAGAGACCCAGTACTTC.

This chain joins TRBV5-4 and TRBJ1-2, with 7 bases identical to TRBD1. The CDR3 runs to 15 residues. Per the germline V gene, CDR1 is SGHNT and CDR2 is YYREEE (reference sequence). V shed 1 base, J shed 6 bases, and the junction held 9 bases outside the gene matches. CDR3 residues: CASSLLAGGRDGYTF. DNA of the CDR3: TGTGCCAGCAGCTTGCTGGCAGGGGGTAGAGATGGCTACACCTTC.

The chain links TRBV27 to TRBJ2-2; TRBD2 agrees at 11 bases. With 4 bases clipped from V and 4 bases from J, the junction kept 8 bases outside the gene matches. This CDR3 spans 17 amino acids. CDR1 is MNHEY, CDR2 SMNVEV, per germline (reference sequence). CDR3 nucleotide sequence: TGTGCCAGCAGTTCCCCCGGTAGCGGGAGGGCCACCGGGGAGCTGTTTTTT. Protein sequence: CASSSPGSGRATGELFF.

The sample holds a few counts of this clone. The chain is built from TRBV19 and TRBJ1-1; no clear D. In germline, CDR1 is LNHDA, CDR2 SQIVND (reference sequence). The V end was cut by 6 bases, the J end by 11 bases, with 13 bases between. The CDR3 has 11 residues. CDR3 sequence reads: CASSTLTGAFF. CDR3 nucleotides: TGTGCCAGTAGCACCCTAACGGGTGCTTTCTTT.

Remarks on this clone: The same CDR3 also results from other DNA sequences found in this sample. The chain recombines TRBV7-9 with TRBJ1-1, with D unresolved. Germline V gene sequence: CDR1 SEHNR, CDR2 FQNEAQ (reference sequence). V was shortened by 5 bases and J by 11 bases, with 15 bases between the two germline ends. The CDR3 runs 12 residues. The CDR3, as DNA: TGTGCCAGCAGCCTGGGAGCGCGTGAGGCTTTCTTT. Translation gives CASSLGAREAFF.

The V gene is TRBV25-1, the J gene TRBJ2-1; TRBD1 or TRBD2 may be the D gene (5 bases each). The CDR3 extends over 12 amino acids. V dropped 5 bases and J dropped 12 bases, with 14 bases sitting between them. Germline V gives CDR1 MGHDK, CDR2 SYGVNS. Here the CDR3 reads CASSTPGTGQFF. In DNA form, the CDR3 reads TGTGCCAGCAGTACCCCCGGGACGGGGCAGTTCTTC.

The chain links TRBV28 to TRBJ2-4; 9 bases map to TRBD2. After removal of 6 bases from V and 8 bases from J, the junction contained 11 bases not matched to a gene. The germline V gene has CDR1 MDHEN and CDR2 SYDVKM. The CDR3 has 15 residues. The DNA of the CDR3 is TGTGCCAGCAGCCAAGAGGGACTAGCCGCCCACATTCAGTACTTC. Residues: CASSQEGLAAHIQYF.

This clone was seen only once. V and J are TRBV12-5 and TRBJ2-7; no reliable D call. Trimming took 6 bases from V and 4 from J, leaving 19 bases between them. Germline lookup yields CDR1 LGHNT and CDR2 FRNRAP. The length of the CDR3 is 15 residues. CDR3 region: CASGIGTPPHYEQYF. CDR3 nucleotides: TGTGCTAGTGGGATTGGTACACCCCCACATTACGAGCAGTACTTC.

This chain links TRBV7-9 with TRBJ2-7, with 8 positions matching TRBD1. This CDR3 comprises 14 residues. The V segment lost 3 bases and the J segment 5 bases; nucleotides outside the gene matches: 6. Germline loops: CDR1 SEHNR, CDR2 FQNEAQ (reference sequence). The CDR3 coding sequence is TGTGCCAGCAGCTTGGACAGGGCTTTCGACGAGCAGTACTTC. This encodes CASSLDRAFDEQYF.

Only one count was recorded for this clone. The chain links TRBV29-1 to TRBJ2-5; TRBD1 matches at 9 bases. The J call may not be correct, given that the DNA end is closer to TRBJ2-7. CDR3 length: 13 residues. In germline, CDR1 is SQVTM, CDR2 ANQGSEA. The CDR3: CSVDPGQGNEQYF. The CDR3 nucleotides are TGCAGCGTTGATCCGGGACAGGGTAACGAGCAGTACTTC.

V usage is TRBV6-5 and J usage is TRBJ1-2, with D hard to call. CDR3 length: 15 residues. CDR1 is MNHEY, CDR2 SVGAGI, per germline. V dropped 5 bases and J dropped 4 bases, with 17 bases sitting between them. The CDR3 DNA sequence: TGTGCCAGCAGTGCCCAGATTACAGCAATCTATGGCTACACCTTC. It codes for CASSAQITAIYGYTF.

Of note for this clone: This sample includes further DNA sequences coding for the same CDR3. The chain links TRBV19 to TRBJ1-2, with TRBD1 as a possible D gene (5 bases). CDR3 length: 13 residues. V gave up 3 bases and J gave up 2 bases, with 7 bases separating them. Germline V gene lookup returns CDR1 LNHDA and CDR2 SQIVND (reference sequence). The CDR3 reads CASSMGQNYGYTF. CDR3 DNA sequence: TGTGCCAGTAGTATGGGGCAGAACTATGGCTACACCTTC.

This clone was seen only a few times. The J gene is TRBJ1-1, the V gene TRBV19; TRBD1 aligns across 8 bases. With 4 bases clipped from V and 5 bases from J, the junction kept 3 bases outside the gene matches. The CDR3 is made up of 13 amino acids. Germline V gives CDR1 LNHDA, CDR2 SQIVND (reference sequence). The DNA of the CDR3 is TGTGCCAGTAGTAACCGACAGGGGACTGAAGCTTTCTTT. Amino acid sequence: CASSNRQGTEAFF.